This TCR beta chain was sequenced for a study of blood T cells in healthy people across ages. A second PCR of roughly 7 to 11 cycles used a sample-barcoded 5' primer and a J-beta primer mix. TCRdb re-analysed the 5' RACE reads in MiXCR, keeping a single row per CDR3 protein. The repertoire consists of about 1.8 million distinct CDR3 sequences, with less than 50% occurring once and the leading ten covering about 2.1%. Sequencing was performed on blood. This sequence was found in a woman in her forties in good health.

The CDR3, as DNA: TGTGCCAGCAGCTTAATCTCGATTCGAGAAGGGGGCGATACGCAGTATTTT. Amino acids: CASSLISIREGGDTQYF. This chain joins TRBV7-9 and TRBJ2-3, with 7 bases fitting TRBD1. The V segment lost 2 bases and the J segment 6 bases; nucleotides outside the gene matches: 14. Germline CDR1 reads SEHNR; CDR2 reads FQNEAQ (reference sequence). The CDR3 is 17 amino acids. The full variable domain, its missing parts supplied by reference TRBV7-9 and TRBJ2-3, is DTGVSQNPRHKITKRGQNVTFRCDPISEHNRLYWYRQTLGQGPEFLTYFQNEAQLEKSRLLSDRFSAERPKGSFSTLEIQRTEQGDSAMYLCASSLISIREGGDTQYFGPGTRLTVL.